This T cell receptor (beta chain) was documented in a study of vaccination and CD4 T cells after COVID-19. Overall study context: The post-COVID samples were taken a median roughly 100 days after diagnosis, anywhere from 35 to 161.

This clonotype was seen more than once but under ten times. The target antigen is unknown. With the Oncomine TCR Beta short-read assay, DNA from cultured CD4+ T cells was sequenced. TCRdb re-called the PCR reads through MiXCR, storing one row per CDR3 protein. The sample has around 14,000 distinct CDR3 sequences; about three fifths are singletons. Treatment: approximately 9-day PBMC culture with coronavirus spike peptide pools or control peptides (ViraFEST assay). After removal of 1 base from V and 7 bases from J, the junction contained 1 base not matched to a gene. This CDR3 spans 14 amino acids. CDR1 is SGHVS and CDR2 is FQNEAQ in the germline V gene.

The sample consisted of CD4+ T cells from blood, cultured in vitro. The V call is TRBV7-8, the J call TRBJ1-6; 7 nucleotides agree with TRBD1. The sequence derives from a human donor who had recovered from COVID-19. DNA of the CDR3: TGTGCCAGCAGCTTAGTACAGGGGAATTCACCCCTCCACTTT. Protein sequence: CASSLVQGNSPLHF.